The 2 T cell receptor beta chains given below trace back to one sample, sequenced in a study of T cells in localized non-small cell lung cancer. Clones were read by immunoSEQ multiplex PCR, and TCRdb kept only the in-frame ones, dropping some. The sample includes fewer than 20,000 clones, more than 75% of them seen just once. Sequenced here: peripheral blood mononuclear cells, sampled before any cancer treatment. Receptors were obtained from a male donor aged 60 or over with stage II lung adenocarcinoma.

The CDR3 loop is CASRGDKTDTQYF. CDR3 coding DNA: TGTGCCAGCCGAGGGGATAAGACAGATACGCAGTATTTT. The V gene is TRBV19, the J gene TRBJ2-3; perhaps D is TRBD1 or TRBD2 (5 bases each). The CDR3 runs 13 residues. Per the germline V gene, CDR1 is LNHDA and CDR2 is SQIVND (reference sequence). The ends were cut back, 9 bases at V and 3 bases at J, with 13 bases in the middle.

The CDR3 loop reads CASSRGGVYEQYF. The CDR3 DNA sequence: TGTGCCAGCAGCCGGGGGGGAGTCTACGAGCAGTACTTC. The chain combines TRBV5-4 with TRBJ2-7, with 8 bases fitting TRBD2. Germline-derived CDR1 and CDR2 are SGHNT and YYREEE (reference sequence). The CDR3 consists of 13 residues. Germline trimming cut 4 bases from V and 3 bases from J; bases unmatched to any gene: 3. The full variable domain, with the rest looked up from reference TRBV5-4 and TRBJ2-7, is ETGVTQSPTHLIKTRGQQVTLRCSSQSGHNTVSWYQQALGQGPQFIFQYYREEENGRGNFPPRFSGLQFPNYSSELNVNALELDDSALYLCASSRGGVYEQYFGPGTRLTVT.